This TCR beta chain was sequenced for a study of T cells after yellow fever vaccination. Study information: Any fraction with a low cell number was prepared using SMART-Seq v4 Ultra Low Input. Study observations and caveats: Repertoires obtained by FACS sorting could include abundant clonotypes that entered as contaminants from the bulk population.

Germline V lookup: CDR1 DFQATT, CDR2 SNEGSKA (reference sequence). Trimming at V came to 3 bases and at J to 8 bases, leaving 7 bases not matched to a gene. This CDR3 is built from 13 residues. Note on this clonotype: The antigen remains undetermined.

TCRdb used MiXCR to reprocess the 5' RACE reads, holding one entry per CDR3 protein. The data hold about 510,000 distinct CDR3 sequences, with around a fifth observed a single time. The sequenced sample was PBMCs, obtained 21 days after the first yellow fever vaccination. The V call is TRBV20-1, the J call TRBJ2-1; 7 positions match TRBD2. The sequence was obtained from a man between 18 and 35 years old who received the YFV17D yellow fever vaccine. The CDR3 reads CSARGGGSDEQFF. The CDR3, as DNA: TGCAGTGCTAGGGGGGGGGGAAGCGATGAGCAGTTCTTC.